Presented here are 29 T cell receptor beta chains from one specimen sequenced in a study of CD8 T cells in ankylosing spondylitis. TCRdb reprocessed the 5' RACE reads with MiXCR, giving one entry per CDR3 protein. The data hold about 100,000 distinct CDR3 sequences, with roughly 8.7% observed a single time. Sequencing was performed on blood, either unsorted or a sorted T cell fraction (not recorded which). The receptors stem from a male donor with ankylosing spondylitis or in good health (not recorded which).

The sample holds many counts of this clonotype. The chain joins TRBV15 to TRBJ2-1, with TRBD2 matching over 11 bases. CDR1 is LNHNV and CDR2 is YYDKDF in the germline V gene (reference sequence). The junction had 7 bases not matched to a gene; V was cut back by 6 bases and J by 12 bases. The CDR3 extends over 13 amino acids. The CDR3 region has the DNA TGTGCCACCAGTACTAGCGGGAGAGATGCGCAGTTCTTC. Protein product: CATSTSGRDAQFF.

This clonotype came up a few times. This chain links TRBV19 with TRBJ2-5; 12 nucleotides agree with TRBD2. V was pared by 5 bases and J by 3 bases, with 1 base of the junction left unmatched. The CDR3 runs 14 residues. The germline V gene has CDR1 LNHDA and CDR2 SQIVND (reference sequence). The DNA for the CDR3 is TGTGCCAGTAGTCTAGCGGGAGGGGAAGAGACCCAGTACTTC. Translated, it gives CASSLAGGEETQYF.

Ten or more counts support this clonotype. This sequence joins TRBV10-3 and TRBJ2-1, with D perhaps given as TRBD1 or TRBD2 (5 bases each). Between the trimmed V and J ends, which lost 7 bases and 7 bases, there was a span of 14 bases. Germline V gene lookup returns CDR1 ENHRY and CDR2 SYGVKD. The CDR3 spans 13 residues. The CDR3 here is CAITTGTRNEQFF. CDR3 nucleotides: TGTGCCATCACTACCGGGACGAGAAATGAGCAGTTCTTC.

At least ten counts were recorded for this clonotype. The V and J genes are TRBV27 and TRBJ1-1; D gene unclear. V was shortened by 5 bases and J by 1 base, with 8 bases between the two germline ends. Germline CDR1 reads MNHEY; CDR2 reads SMNVEV (reference sequence). This CDR3 region has 13 residues. The CDR3, as DNA: TGTGCCAGCAGTGTCGGACGGAACACTGAAGCTTTCTTT. Translating gives CASSVGRNTEAFF.

The chain couples TRBV2 to TRBJ2-2, with D tentatively TRBD2 (6 bases). This CDR3 contains 15 residues. From germline, CDR1 is SNHLY and CDR2 FYNNEI. Trimming removed 6 bases at V and 6 bases at J, with 17 bases between. CDR3 DNA sequence: TGTGCCAGCAGGAAATCCGCGGCGGGGCCCGGGGAGCTGTTTTTT. This gives the protein CASRKSAAGPGELFF.

This clonotype was seen at least ten times. The gene calls are TRBV20-1 and TRBJ1-6; D ambiguous. This CDR3 spans 14 amino acids. Per germline, CDR1 DFQATT and CDR2 SNEGSKA (reference sequence). V was clipped by 4 bases and J by 0 bases, with 7 bases between them. For the CDR3, the DNA is TGCAGTGCTATAGTGAGCTCCTATAATTCACCCCTCCACTTT. This codes for CSAIVSSYNSPLHF.

Ten or more counts support this clonotype. This chain uses TRBV20-1 with TRBJ2-5; no clear D gene. In germline, CDR1 is DFQATT, CDR2 SNEGSKA (reference sequence). This CDR3 contains 13 residues. V was cut by 3 bases and J by 5 bases, with 13 bases left in between. The CDR3 DNA reads as TGCAGTGCTAGTGGTCTGGCGCGGGAGACCCAGTACTTC. Translating gives CSASGLARETQYF.

This clonotype was detected ten times or more. The genes are TRBV3-1 and TRBJ1-2; D ambiguous. Trimming left V 5 bases short and J 8 bases short, with 9 bases between. The CDR3 loop spans 11 amino acids. CDR1 and CDR2 from the germline V gene are LGHDT and YNNKEL (reference sequence). In DNA form, the CDR3 reads TGTGCCAGCAGCGCCCTGGGGGGCTACACCTTC. This gives the protein CASSALGGYTF.

This clonotype was detected many times. This chain links TRBV20-1 with TRBJ1-1; weak D call: TRBD1 (5 bases). The length of the CDR3 is 14 residues. V lost 5 bases to trimming and J lost 0 bases, with 13 bases between them. Germline CDR1 reads DFQATT; CDR2 reads SNEGSKA (reference sequence). CDR3 nucleotides: TGCAGTGCTCCGAGGGACGGAATGAACACTGAAGCTTTCTTT. This encodes CSAPRDGMNTEAFF.

The chain joins TRBV6-5 to TRBJ1-2; D gene unclear. Looked up from germline, CDR1 is MNHEY and CDR2 is SVGAGI. The CDR3 runs to 11 residues. The V end lost 8 bases, the J end lost 10 bases, and 14 bases lay between the germline ends. In nucleotides, the CDR3 is TGTGCCAGCCACAAACGGCGGCTCTACACCTTC. Translated: CASHKRRLYTF.

This clonotype was observed many times. This chain uses TRBV12-3 or TRBV12-4 with TRBJ2-3; TRBD1 agrees at 9 bases. Trimming cost V 4 bases and J 4 bases; bases outside gene matches: 6. The CDR3 loop spans 15 amino acids. CDR3 DNA: TGTGCCAGCAGTTCCCGGGACAGGGAATCAGATACGCAGTATTTT. Translation: CASSSRDRESDTQYF.

This clonotype was found many times. The chain employs TRBV7-2 and TRBJ1-2; 10 bases fit TRBD1. The germline CDR1 and CDR2 sequences are SGHTA and FQGNSA. The CDR3 length is 13 residues. V shed 4 bases and J 6 bases; nucleotides not matched to a gene: 2. The CDR3 sequence is CASSYGTGDGYTF. In nucleotides, the CDR3 is TGTGCCAGCAGCTACGGGACAGGGGATGGCTACACCTTC.

The chain is built from TRBV10-1 and TRBJ2-1, with TRBD2 matching over 12 bases. Germline assignment: CDR1 WNHNN and CDR2 SYGVQD (reference sequence). The J segment lost 0 bases and the V segment lost 2 bases, leaving 8 bases of the junction unmatched. This CDR3 has 19 residues. The CDR3 DNA reads TGCGCCAGCAGTGAGGGGTCTAGCGGGAGGGAAAGCTCCTACAATGAGCAGTTCTTC. It translates to CASSEGSSGRESSYNEQFF.

Many counts were recorded for this clonotype. V is TRBV11-2 and J is TRBJ1-1; possible D gene TRBD1, 5 bases. The CDR3 runs 13 residues. From germline, CDR1 is SGHAT and CDR2 FQNNGV. Trimming took 3 bases from V and 5 from J, leaving 10 bases between them. The CDR3 region is CASSFLGGTEAFF. DNA for the CDR3: TGTGCCAGCAGCTTCCTGGGGGGGACTGAAGCTTTCTTT.

The chain recombines TRBV20-1 with TRBJ1-2; weak D call: TRBD1 (5 bases). This CDR3 spans 13 amino acids. CDR1 is DFQATT, CDR2 SNEGSKA, per germline (reference sequence). V was clipped by 0 bases and J by 7 bases, with 12 bases between them. The CDR3, as DNA: TGCAGTGCTAGAGAAGGGACTTCTGGTGGCTACACCTTC. This codes for CSAREGTSGGYTF.

The table lists this clonotype with many counts. CDR3 sequence reads: CASSQVQMAYNEQFF. The CDR3 bases are TGTGCCAGCAGCCAAGTACAGATGGCCTACAATGAGCAGTTCTTC. The chain links TRBV3-1 to TRBJ2-1; no clear D. CDR3 length: 15 residues. V gave up 1 base and J gave up 2 bases, with 9 bases separating them. The V gene's germline CDR1 is LGHDT and CDR2 YNNKEL (reference sequence).

This clonotype was recorded at least ten times. J is TRBJ2-7 and V is TRBV5-1; TRBD2 agrees at 9 bases. Trimming at V came to 4 bases and at J to 2 bases, leaving 4 bases not matched to a gene. Looked up from germline, CDR1 is SGHRS and CDR2 is YFSETQ. This CDR3 has 14 amino acids. As DNA, the CDR3 is TGCGCCAGCAGCGAAGCGGGAGGCGCCTACGAGCAGTACTTC. Residues: CASSEAGGAYEQYF.

This clonotype was counted ten times or more. The chain carries TRBV14 and TRBJ2-4; D gene unclear. Per the germline V gene, CDR1 is SGHDN and CDR2 is FVKESK. This CDR3 is built from 13 residues. Trimming took off 6 bases at V and 6 bases at J, with 12 bases between the two ends. The CDR3 DNA reads TGTGCCAGCAGTAACTCTAGGAGAAACATTCAGTACTTC. This encodes CASSNSRRNIQYF. The whole variable domain, filled in from reference TRBV14 and TRBJ2-4, reads EAGVTQFPSHSVIEKGQTVTLRCDPISGHDNLYWYRRVMGKEIKFLLHFVKESKQDESGMPNNRFLAERTGGTYSTLKVQPAELEDSGVYFCASSNSRRNIQYFGAGTRLSVL.

The table lists this clonotype with many counts. An end of the junction does not agree with germline; a read error may underlie this. The CDR3 loop reads CIASDRGVFHEQFF. CDR3 nucleotides: TGCATTGCTAGTGATCGGGGGGTTTTCCATGAGCAGTTCTTC. The V and J genes are TRBV20-1 and TRBJ2-1; TRBD2 aligns across 7 bases. The CDR3 spans 14 residues. Per the germline V gene, CDR1 is DFQATT and CDR2 is SNEGSKA (reference sequence).

A few counts support this clonotype. V usage is TRBV5-1 and J usage is TRBJ2-7, with TRBD2 matching 11 bases. The ends lost 4 bases at V and 5 bases at J; junction bases unmatched: 8. Germline values: CDR1 SGHRS, CDR2 YFSETQ. CDR3 length: 15 amino acids. CDR3 in DNA: TGCGCCAGCAGCCCCACGACTAGCGGGATCAACGAGCAGTACTTC. It encodes CASSPTTSGINEQYF.

This clonotype was seen at least ten times. J is TRBJ2-3 and V is TRBV29-1; 8 positions match TRBD2. The CDR3 contains 13 residues. In germline, CDR1 is SQVTM, CDR2 ANQGSEA. CDR3 sequence: CRALAVSTDTQYF. The DNA of the CDR3 is TGCAGGGCACTAGCGGTGAGCACAGATACGCAGTATTTT.

This clonotype was counted ten times or more. The rearrangement uses TRBV12-3 or TRBV12-4 and TRBJ2-5, with 10 bases identical to TRBD2. V lost 3 bases to trimming and J lost 6 bases; unmatched junction nucleotides: 7. CDR3 length: 15 amino acids. CDR3: CASSLSGGVGKTQYF. The CDR3 DNA follows: TGTGCCAGCAGTTTGAGCGGGGGGGTCGGAAAGACCCAGTACTTC.

A remark on this clonotype: This may come from a read error, since a much larger clone is one base off. The chain recombines TRBV3-1 with TRBJ2-1, with a weak D call TRBD2 (5 bases). The V gene's germline CDR1 is LGHDT and CDR2 YNNKEL (reference sequence). CDR3 length equals 17 residues. CDR3 nucleotide sequence: TGTGCCTGCAGCCAAGATTGGATAGCGTCACACCACAATGAGCAGTTCTTC. It specifies CACSQDWIASHHNEQFF.

This clonotype was seen at least ten times. V usage is TRBV11-2 and J usage is TRBJ1-2; the D is unclear. The germline V and J ends were trimmed by 0 bases and 0 bases, with 8 bases remaining between them. The CDR3 length is 15 residues. Germline CDR1 SGHAT, CDR2 FQNNGV. The CDR3: CASSLDPGPNYGYTF. The CDR3, as DNA: TGTGCCAGCAGCTTAGACCCAGGCCCTAACTATGGCTACACCTTC. The full variable domain, in which reference TRBV11-2 and TRBJ1-2 provide the parts outside the CDR3, is EAGVAQSPRYKIIEKRQSVAFWCNPISGHATLYWYQQILGQGPKLLIQFQNNGVVDDSQLPKDRFSAERLKGVDSTLKIQPAKLEDSAVYLCASSLDPGPNYGYTFGSGTRLTVV.

This clonotype was recorded at least ten times. The chain recombines TRBV5-1 with TRBJ2-1; 8 positions match TRBD2. The J segment lost 5 bases and the V segment lost 3 bases, leaving 7 bases of the junction unmatched. This CDR3 region has 15 residues. Germline CDR1 SGHRS, CDR2 YFSETQ. The CDR3 spells CASSWASGLNNEQFF. DNA of the CDR3: TGCGCCAGCAGCTGGGCTAGCGGGCTAAACAATGAGCAGTTCTTC.

This clonotype showed up many times. V and J are TRBV9 and TRBJ2-2; no reliable D call. The CDR3 runs to 13 residues. Germline CDR1 SGDLS, CDR2 YYNGEE. V was shortened by 0 bases and J by 7 bases, with 7 bases between the two germline ends. CDR3 DNA: TGTGCCAGCAGCGTAGTCCCGGACGGGGAGCTGTTTTTT. Its protein is CASSVVPDGELFF. The variable domain in full, completed from reference TRBV9 and TRBJ2-2, reads DSGVTQTPKHLITATGQRVTLRCSPRSGDLSVYWYQQSLDQGLQFLIQYYNGEERAKGNILERFSAQQFPDLHSELNLSSLELGDSALYFCASSVVPDGELFFGEGSRLTVL.

This clonotype was seen ten or more times. The genes are TRBV4-2 and TRBJ2-2; D unclear. Trimming left V 1 base short and J 4 bases short, with 7 bases between. The V gene's germline CDR1 is LGHNA and CDR2 YNFKEQ. There are 14 residues in the CDR3. CDR3 residues: CASSQAGPTGELFF. CDR3 nucleotides: TGTGCCAGCAGCCAAGCTGGACCCACCGGGGAGCTGTTTTTT.

This clonotype has at least ten counts. The gene calls are TRBV5-4 and TRBJ2-1; no definite D call. The CDR3 runs to 11 residues. Germline V gene data show CDR1 as SGHNT and CDR2 as YYREEE (reference sequence). V shed 10 bases and J shed 8 bases, with 13 bases lying between them. CDR3 sequence: CAFLSGHEQFF. For the CDR3, the DNA is TGTGCCTTCCTTTCGGGCCATGAGCAGTTCTTC.

This clonotype appeared many times. J is TRBJ2-4 and V is TRBV20-1, with 7 nucleotides matching TRBD1. V shed 4 bases, J shed 0 bases, and the junction held 6 bases outside the gene matches. The length of the CDR3 is 15 residues. Per the germline V gene, CDR1 is DFQATT and CDR2 is SNEGSKA (reference sequence). The CDR3 coding sequence is TGCAGTGCTACGGACAGGCCCCTAGCCAAAAACATTCAGTACTTC. This translates into CSATDRPLAKNIQYF.